The 21 T cell receptor beta chains given below trace back to one sample, sequenced in a study of Graves' ophthalmopathy and Graves' hyperthyroidism. The authors amplified TCR beta CDR3 regions from RNA transcripts. Scientists carried out first-round RT-PCR using HTBI primers and then a second-round multiplex PCR. One entry per CDR3 protein results from TCRdb running MiXCR on the multiplex PCR reads. The top ten clones hold under 3.5% of a sample with around 400,000 distinct CDR3 sequences, about 21% of them seen once. What was sequenced was peripheral blood. The receptors originated from a woman between 18 and 29 years old with stable Graves' hyperthyroidism.

This clonotype showed up many times. At one boundary the junction diverges from the germline segment, which might be a read error. The chain uses TRBV20-1 and TRBJ2-4; 7 bases match TRBD2. Looked up from germline, CDR1 is DFQATT and CDR2 is SNEGSKA (reference sequence). This CDR3 spans 14 amino acids. CDR3 loop: CTTWAGEAKNIQYF. In nucleotides, the CDR3 is TGTACGACGTGGGCGGGGGAAGCCAAAAACATTCAGTACTTC.

This clonotype has at least ten counts. The genes are TRBV10-1 and TRBJ1-1, with D tentatively TRBD1 (5 bases). Trimming left V 0 bases short and J 6 bases short, with 14 bases between. Germline V CDR1 and CDR2: WNHNN, SYGVQD (reference sequence). This CDR3 has 15 amino acids. CDR3 nucleotides: TGCGCCAGCAGTGAGTCGCAAGGGGAGGAAGCTGAAGCTTTCTTT. Its protein is CASSESQGEEAEAFF.

Many counts were recorded for this clonotype. The chain links TRBV28 to TRBJ2-5; tentative D call: TRBD2 (5 bases). The CDR3 extends over 15 amino acids. Trimming shortened V by 5 bases and J by 4 bases, and 17 bases separated the two germline ends. CDR1 and CDR2 (germline): MDHEN, SYDVKM. The CDR3: CASSPLLAKSETQYF. DNA of the CDR3: TGTGCCAGCAGTCCCCTATTAGCGAAATCAGAGACCCAGTACTTC.

CDR3 in amino acids: CASRSSGTGGGYTF. The DNA for the CDR3 is TGTGCCAGCAGGTCATCCGGGACAGGAGGTGGCTACACCTTC. J is TRBJ1-2 and V is TRBV12-3 or TRBV12-4, with 8 bases lining up with TRBD1. The CDR3 runs 14 residues. V shed 6 bases and J 7 bases; nucleotides not matched to a gene: 10.

This clonotype came up many times. The chain links TRBV5-1 to TRBJ2-2; 10 nucleotides align to TRBD2. V was pared by 4 bases and J by 2 bases, with 5 bases of the junction left unmatched. Germline CDR1 SGHRS, CDR2 YFSETQ. This CDR3 contains 16 residues. The DNA for the CDR3 is TGCGCCAGCAGCAAAAGGACTAGCGGTAACACCGGGGAGCTGTTTTTT. It translates to CASSKRTSGNTGELFF.

This clonotype came up many times. Here the CDR3 reads CASSLRDGTTEAFF. The CDR3 coding sequence is TGTGCCAGCAGTTTAAGGGATGGTACCACTGAAGCTTTCTTT. The chain has TRBV12-3 or TRBV12-4 and TRBJ1-1; D gene uncertain. The germline V and J ends were trimmed by 2 bases and 4 bases, with 11 bases remaining between them. The CDR3 sequence is 14 residues long.

As to this clonotype: The limits of the CDR3 on the DNA are not certain, so only TCRdb's listed CDR3 is given. V is TRBV9 and J is TRBJ2-5. The CDR3 numbers 15 amino acids, ends counted. CDR1 and CDR2 from the germline V gene are SGDLS and YYNGEE. CDR3 amino acids: CASSVATGIQETKYF.

The chain employs TRBV14 and TRBJ1-2, with 7 positions matching TRBD1. V was pared by 4 bases and J by 9 bases, with 14 bases of the junction left unmatched. There are 15 residues in the CDR3. Germline V gene sequence: CDR1 SGHDN, CDR2 FVKESK. The CDR3 here is CASSRGTESPWSYTF. The CDR3 nucleotides are TGTGCCAGCAGCCGAGGGACAGAGAGCCCGTGGAGCTACACCTTC. The full variable domain, its missing parts supplied by reference TRBV14 and TRBJ1-2, is EAGVTQFPSHSVIEKGQTVTLRCDPISGHDNLYWYRRVMGKEIKFLLHFVKESKQDESGMPNNRFLAERTGGTYSTLKVQPAELEDSGVYFCASSRGTESPWSYTFGSGTRLTVV.

This clonotype was recorded at least ten times. This chain uses TRBV11-2 with TRBJ2-7; 7 bases agree with TRBD2. V shed 0 bases and J 6 bases; nucleotides not matched to a gene: 11. CDR3 length: 16 residues. The germline V gene encodes CDR1 SGHAT and CDR2 FQNNGV. This CDR3 is CASSLDREREGSEQYF. The CDR3 bases are TGTGCCAGCAGCTTAGATCGGGAGCGGGAAGGATCCGAGCAGTACTTC. The full variable domain, rest sourced from reference TRBV11-2 and TRBJ2-7, is EAGVAQSPRYKIIEKRQSVAFWCNPISGHATLYWYQQILGQGPKLLIQFQNNGVVDDSQLPKDRFSAERLKGVDSTLKIQPAKLEDSAVYLCASSLDREREGSEQYFGPGTRLTVT.

This clonotype has a count of ten or more. The chain is built from TRBV12-3 or TRBV12-4 and TRBJ1-2, with TRBD1 matching over 8 bases. V shed 6 bases, J shed 4 bases, and the junction held 4 bases outside the gene matches. This CDR3 has 13 residues. CDR3 region: CASRPGGGYGYTF. CDR3 in DNA: TGTGCCAGCAGACCAGGGGGCGGCTATGGCTACACCTTC.

The sample holds many counts of this clonotype. This sequence joins TRBV6-5 and TRBJ1-5; no clear D. The germline V and J ends were trimmed by 5 bases and 0 bases, with 11 bases remaining between them. Germline CDR1 MNHEY, CDR2 SVGAGI. The CDR3 spans 15 residues. This CDR3 reads CASSLDGRSNQPQHF. The CDR3 nucleotides read TGTGCCAGCAGTCTGGACGGCCGTAGCAATCAGCCCCAGCATTTT.

Ten or more counts support this clonotype. This sequence joins TRBV10-2 and TRBJ2-2; 8 bases line up with TRBD2. Germline V gene lookup returns CDR1 WSHSY and CDR2 SAAADI. The CDR3 totals 14 residues. V dropped 8 bases and J dropped 2; count of bases not matched to a gene: 4. This chain's CDR3 is CASGSGSNTGELFF. The CDR3 nucleotides read TGCGCCAGCGGCAGCGGGAGCAACACCGGGGAGCTGTTTTTT.

This clonotype was observed many times. This rearrangement joins TRBV20-1 to TRBJ2-7; 7 nucleotides line up with TRBD1. V shed 3 bases, J shed 3 bases, and the junction held 5 bases outside the gene matches. CDR1 and CDR2 (germline): DFQATT, SNEGSKA (reference sequence). The CDR3 loop spans 13 amino acids. CDR3 bases: TGCAGTGCTAGGGATGACAGGGACTACGAGCAGTACTTC. Protein product: CSARDDRDYEQYF.

At least ten counts were recorded for this clonotype. The V gene is TRBV6-2 or TRBV6-3, the J gene TRBJ1-5; a possible D gene is TRBD1 (5 bases). Trimming pared 2 bases from V and 6 bases from J, leaving 11 bases between. In germline, CDR1 is MNHEY, CDR2 SVGEGT. CDR3 length: 14 residues. As DNA, the CDR3 is TGTGCCAGCAGTTACGGGAGGGGTGTTCAGCCCCAGCATTTT. Residues: CASSYGRGVQPQHF.

The table lists this clonotype with a count of one. The chain recombines TRBV20-1 with TRBJ2-7, with D hard to call. The germline V gene has CDR1 DFQATT and CDR2 SNEGSKA (reference sequence). This CDR3 has 13 residues. V was cut by 7 bases and J by 1 base, with 14 bases left in between. The CDR3 here is CSVVVGASYEQYF. CDR3 DNA sequence: TGCAGTGTAGTAGTTGGCGCGTCCTACGAGCAGTACTTC.

This chain connects TRBV19 to TRBJ1-5, with TRBD1 matching 8 bases. The V segment lost 7 bases and the J segment 0 bases; nucleotides outside the gene matches: 5. Germline lookup yields CDR1 LNHDA and CDR2 SQIVND (reference sequence). The CDR3 is 15 amino acids. The CDR3 coding sequence is TGTGCCAGTACAGGGGGCGCTTATAGCAATCAGCCCCAGCATTTT. It specifies CASTGGAYSNQPQHF.

Ten or more counts support this clonotype. The rearrangement links TRBV10-1 to TRBJ2-5; TRBD2 matches 9 bases. Germline V gene lookup returns CDR1 WNHNN and CDR2 SYGVQD (reference sequence). The V segment lost 1 base and the J segment 5 bases; nucleotides outside the gene matches: 8. The CDR3 is 16 amino acids. Here the CDR3 reads CASSELRAGGPETQYF. The CDR3 DNA reads as TGCGCCAGCAGTGAGTTACGAGCGGGAGGCCCTGAGACCCAGTACTTC.

At least ten counts were recorded for this clonotype. The chain uses TRBV7-8 and TRBJ2-7, with 11 bases that match TRBD2. This CDR3 is 18 amino acids long. Germline assignment: CDR1 SGHVS and CDR2 FQNEAQ. The J segment lost 2 bases and the V segment lost 5 bases, leaving 14 bases of the junction unmatched. CDR3 residues: CASSQGASGRRSTYEQYF. CDR3 coding DNA: TGTGCCAGCAGCCAAGGGGCTAGCGGGAGGAGGAGTACCTACGAGCAGTACTTC. Drawing the rest from reference TRBV7-8 and TRBJ2-7, the complete variable domain is GAGVSQSPRYKVAKRGQDVALRCDPISGHVSLFWYQQALGQGPEFLTYFQNEAQLDKSGLPSDRFFAERPEGSVSTLKIQRTQQEDSAVYLCASSQGASGRRSTYEQYFGPGTRLTVT.

This clonotype was seen repeatedly, ten times or more. This chain joins TRBV19 and TRBJ1-2; TRBD1 is a possible D gene (6 bases). This CDR3 is built from 15 residues. The germline V gene has CDR1 LNHDA and CDR2 SQIVND (reference sequence). V gave up 9 bases and J gave up 7 bases, with 24 bases separating them. CDR3 protein: CARGGNRTDWIGYTF. Written as DNA, the CDR3 is TGTGCCAGAGGCGGGAATCGGACAGACTGGATTGGCTACACCTTC.

This clonotype occurred many times. This chain links TRBV7-2 with TRBJ1-6; D gene ambiguous. The V end lost 7 bases, the J end lost 0 bases, and 13 bases lay between the germline ends. The germline gives CDR1 SGHTA, CDR2 FQGNSA. The CDR3 is 16 amino acids. CDR3 sequence (DNA): TGTGCCAGCACCACTTTGCCCAGCTCCTATAATTCACCCCTCCACTTT. Protein product: CASTTLPSSYNSPLHF. The complete variable domain, with remaining parts taken from reference TRBV7-2 and TRBJ1-6, reads GAGVSQSPSNKVTEKGKDVELRCDPISGHTALYWYRQSLGQGLEFLIYFQGNSAPDKSGLPSDRFSAERTGGSVSTLTIQRTQQEDSAVYLCASTTLPSSYNSPLHFGNGTRLTVT.

The chain's CDR3 is CASSPAGGLVNQPQHF. Written as DNA, the CDR3 is TGTGCCAGCAGTCCGGCAGGGGGCTTAGTCAATCAGCCCCAGCATTTT. The V gene is TRBV12-3 or TRBV12-4, the J gene TRBJ1-5, with TRBD1 matching over 8 bases. This CDR3 has 16 residues. The J segment lost 3 bases and the V segment lost 5 bases, leaving 9 bases of the junction unmatched.